Listed below are T cell receptor beta chains from one sample, sequenced in a study of shared clonotypes between healthy human individuals. Only in-frame clones appear in the TCRdb table, and some are missing; sequencing was by immunoSEQ multiplex PCR. The sample records around 83,000 clones, 62% being singletons. The source material was memory CD8+ T cells sorted from blood. These receptors originate from a man aged 25 to 40 in good health. Both conserved end residues are part of each CDR3. D genes are given only for firm matches.

>TRBD1|TRBJ1-1|TRBV19
CASSIPPTGYTEAFF
>.|TRBJ2-3|TRBV28
CASQNGLEVTSTDTQYF
>.|TRBJ1-2|TRBV7-9
CASSLGTSYGYTF
>.|TRBJ2-1|TRBV5-1
CASRREPSYNEQFF
>TRBD1|TRBJ2-1|TRBV6-5
CASSYLTGKYNEQFF
>TRBD2|TRBJ2-7|TRBV7-9
CASRLGLAAYEQYF
>.|TRBJ2-7|TRBV27
CASSFALWGEQYF
>.|TRBJ2-5|TRBV7-9
CASSKIREQETQYF
>.|TRBJ2-7|TRBV5-1
CASSLGTGPGGYEQYF
>.|TRBJ1-5|TRBV5-1
CASSLDIYQPQHF
>TRBD2|TRBJ2-1|TRBV6-5
CASSISGFYNEQFF
>TRBD1|TRBJ1-3|TRBV5-4
CASSGTGTGAPLSGNTIYF
>.|TRBJ2-6|TRBV19
CASNGASGANVLTF
>TRBD1|TRBJ2-7|TRBV2
CASVLTGGGYEQYF
>TRBD2|TRBJ2-1|TRBV7-3
CASSLMSGRDNEQFF
>.|TRBJ2-7|TRBV4-1
CASSQDRGAEQYF
>.|TRBJ2-1|TRBV28
CASSLTGTSSEQFF
>.|TRBJ1-5|TRBV27
CASSLRGFADQPQHF
>TRBD2|TRBJ2-1|TRBV7-8
CASSFTPGTSGYNEQFF
>.|TRBJ2-7|TRBV6-1
CASSATDSYEQYF
>.|TRBJ2-7|TRBV7-9
CASSSETNRDEQYF
>TRBD1|TRBJ2-7|TRBV2
CASSEGRGSSYEQYF
>.|TRBJ2-1|TRBV27
CASSFGRTILYNEQFF
>TRBD2|TRBJ2-1|TRBV9
CASSRTGTSDYNEQFF
>.|TRBJ1-4|TRBV7-8
CASSPNRDTEKLFF
>TRBD2|TRBJ2-1|TRBV7-9
CALGEGLAVLSSYNEQFF
>TRBD1|TRBJ2-3|TRBV19
CASSATGITDTQYF
>.|TRBJ2-5|TRBV7-9
CASSVVMGAQETQYF
>.|TRBJ2-7|TRBV29-1
CSVALDAAEQYF
>TRBD2|TRBJ2-3|TRBV18
CASSPTKTSGSTDTQYF
>TRBD2|TRBJ2-2|TRBV27
CASSFRTSVTGELFF
>.|TRBJ2-7|TRBV6-4
CASSDGRGYEQYF
>.|TRBJ1-5|TRBV19
CASSWRSTGLNQPQHF
>.|TRBJ2-3|TRBV2
CASSVRTSTDTQYF